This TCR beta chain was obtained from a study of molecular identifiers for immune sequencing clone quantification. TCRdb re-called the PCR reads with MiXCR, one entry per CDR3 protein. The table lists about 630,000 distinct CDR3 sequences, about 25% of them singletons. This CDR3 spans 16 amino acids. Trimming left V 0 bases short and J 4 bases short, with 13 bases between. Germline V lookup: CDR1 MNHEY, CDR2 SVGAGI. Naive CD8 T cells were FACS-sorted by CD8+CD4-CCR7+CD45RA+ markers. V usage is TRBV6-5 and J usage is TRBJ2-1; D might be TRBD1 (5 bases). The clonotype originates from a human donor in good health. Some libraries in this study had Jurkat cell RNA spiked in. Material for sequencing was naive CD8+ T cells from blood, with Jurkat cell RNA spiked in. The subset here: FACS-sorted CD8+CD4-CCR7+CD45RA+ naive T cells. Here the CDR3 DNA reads TGTGCCAGCAGTTACTCATTCCAGGGAAGGTACAATGAGCAGTTCTTC. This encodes CASSYSFQGRYNEQFF.